This passage covers 7 T cell receptor beta chains from one sample sequenced in a study of cytomegalovirus exposure and HLA in healthy donors. With 60 Vbeta and 13 Jbeta primers, the PCR was carried out. The data were produced by immunoSEQ multiplex PCR, yet TCRdb's version contains in-frame clones alone and is incomplete. The sample holds roughly 100,000 clones, around 80% seen once. Sample: PBMCs. These receptors all come from a man aged 35-49 years in good health and CMV-seropositive.

Only a few counts were recorded for this clone. The rearrangement links TRBV2 to TRBJ1-4; D is undetermined. This CDR3 is 13 amino acids long. CDR1 is SNHLY, CDR2 FYNNEI, per germline. V lost 3 bases and J 5 bases, leaving 7 bases between the germline ends. The chain's CDR3 is CASSDWLNEKLFF. In DNA form, the CDR3 reads TGTGCCAGCAGTGATTGGCTCAATGAAAAACTGTTTTTT.

V is TRBV6-1 and J is TRBJ1-2, with 8 bases that match TRBD1. The CDR3 is made up of 11 amino acids. V shed 8 bases, J shed 8 bases, and the junction held 4 bases outside the gene matches. Germline loops: CDR1 MNHNS, CDR2 SASEGT. The CDR3 region is CASGQGGGYTF. The CDR3, as DNA: TGTGCCAGCGGACAGGGAGGAGGCTACACCTTC.

The chain recombines TRBV9 with TRBJ2-7, with TRBD1 matching 7 bases. The CDR3 has 14 amino acids. V shed 0 bases and J 2 bases; nucleotides not matched to a gene: 2. Germline V gives CDR1 SGDLS, CDR2 YYNGEE. As DNA, the CDR3 is TGTGCCAGCAGCGTAGGGGGGACAGCCTACGAGCAGTACTTC. Protein: CASSVGGTAYEQYF.

The chain carries TRBV4-2 and TRBJ2-1; tentatively, D is TRBD2 (5 bases). Germline V gene sequence: CDR1 LGHNA, CDR2 YNFKEQ. Trimming removed 0 bases at V and 2 bases at J, with 20 bases between. The CDR3 runs to 19 residues. CDR3 in DNA: TGTGCCAGCAGCCAAGATCTTGTTGCGGACTCTCGAGCCTACAATGAGCAGTTCTTC. It yields the protein CASSQDLVADSRAYNEQFF.

Regarding this clone: Compared with germline, one end of the junction differs, possibly owing to a read error. The chain combines TRBV10-3 with TRBJ2-6; 9 nucleotides line up with TRBD1. This CDR3 comprises 18 residues. Germline CDR1 is ENHRY and CDR2 is SYGVKD. DNA for the CDR3: TGTGCCATCAGTGAGGCTGTAACAGGGGGCGCTGGGGCCAACGGCCTGACTTTC. This sequence encodes CAISEAVTGGAGANGLTF.

This sequence joins TRBV7-2 and TRBJ2-4, with 15 bases that match TRBD2. Germline CDR1 and CDR2: SGHTA and FQGNSA. V lost 5 bases, J lost 0 bases, and 8 bases stayed unmatched. This CDR3 is 19 amino acids long. The CDR3 nucleotides read TGTGCCAGCAGCCTCCCCGGGACTAGCGGGGGGAGAGCCAAAAACATTCAGTACTTC. Encoded protein: CASSLPGTSGGRAKNIQYF. Drawing the rest from reference TRBV7-2 and TRBJ2-4, the complete variable domain is GAGVSQSPSNKVTEKGKDVELRCDPISGHTALYWYRQSLGQGLEFLIYFQGNSAPDKSGLPSDRFSAERTGGSVSTLTIQRTQQEDSAVYLCASSLPGTSGGRAKNIQYFGAGTRLSVL.

This clone was recorded a few times. The chain is built from TRBV6-6 and TRBJ1-1; D is ambiguous. This CDR3 is built from 13 residues. With 8 bases removed from V and 3 bases from J, the gap between germline ends came to 13 bases. Germline values: CDR1 MNHNY, CDR2 SVGAGI (reference sequence). The CDR3 DNA reads as TGTGCCAGCGTAAAATCAGGTGACACTGAAGCTTTCTTT. Amino acids: CASVKSGDTEAFF.